The 11 T cell receptor beta chains below all came from one sample that was sequenced in a study of blood T cell repertoires in COVID-19. Libraries were prepared by immunoSEQ multiplex PCR; TCRdb keeps only in-frame clonotypes and omits some of them. The data hold more than 300,000 clones, with roughly four fifths observed a single time. Material: PBMCs or T cells enriched from blood (not recorded which). The source of these receptors is a woman aged 50 to 65 who had recovered from COVID-19.

This rearrangement joins TRBV7-3 to TRBJ2-3, with 13 positions matching TRBD2. Germline loops: CDR1 SGHTA, CDR2 FQGTGA. The CDR3 consists of 16 residues. The J segment lost 8 bases and the V segment lost 5 bases, leaving 10 bases of the junction unmatched. CDR3 DNA sequence: TGTGCCAGCAGCCCGGGACTAGCGGGGAGGAGGGGTACGCAGTATTTT. Translating it yields CASSPGLAGRRGTQYF.

The count of this clone is one. The chain is built from TRBV7-3 and TRBJ1-2, with D perhaps matching TRBD1 (6 bases). Trimming took 5 bases from V and 7 from J, leaving 20 bases between them. Germline CDR1 and CDR2: SGHTA and FQGTGA. The CDR3 length is 15 residues. In DNA, the CDR3 is TGTGCCAGCAGCGCAAACTTGGCAGGGGCAAGTGGCTACACCTTC. This encodes CASSANLAGASGYTF.

The rearrangement uses TRBV2 and TRBJ1-1, with D possibly being TRBD1 (5 bases). CDR3 size: 17 residues. The V gene's germline CDR1 is SNHLY and CDR2 FYNNEI. V was shortened by 7 bases and J by 1 base, with 22 bases between the two germline ends. CDR3 bases: TGTGCCAGCACCCTGAACCAAAAGGGGAAGGGGAACACTGAAGCTTTCTTT. Protein sequence: CASTLNQKGKGNTEAFF.

The chain uses TRBV5-1 and TRBJ1-2, with D unresolved. Germline loops: CDR1 SGHRS, CDR2 YFSETQ. V gave up 0 bases and J gave up 4 bases, with 19 bases separating them. This CDR3 is built from 17 residues. This CDR3 is CASSLGGGRPASYGYTF. CDR3 nucleotide sequence: TGCGCCAGCAGCTTGGGAGGTGGGAGGCCGGCATCCTATGGCTACACCTTC.

V usage is TRBV20-1 and J usage is TRBJ1-3, with D hard to call. This CDR3 has 14 amino acids. Germline CDR1 is DFQATT and CDR2 is SNEGSKA (reference sequence). V was cut by 3 bases and J by 0 bases, with 9 bases left in between. The CDR3, as DNA: TGCAGTGCTAGTCCAAGGAGCTCTGGAAACACCATATATTTT. Encoded protein: CSASPRSSGNTIYF.

This clone was recorded a few times. This chain joins TRBV10-3 and TRBJ1-2, with D hard to call. Germline V gives CDR1 ENHRY, CDR2 SYGVKD. The CDR3 is 14 amino acids. V lost 7 bases and J 0 bases, leaving 12 bases between the germline ends. The CDR3 DNA is TGTGCCATCACCCGAACCGGGACTAACTATGGCTACACCTTC. It translates to CAITRTGTNYGYTF.

The chain combines TRBV2 with TRBJ1-1, with D perhaps matching TRBD1 (5 bases). Germline V gene data show CDR1 as SNHLY and CDR2 as FYNNEI. This CDR3 has 14 amino acids. V lost 7 bases, J lost 3 bases, and 15 bases lay in between. Written as DNA, the CDR3 is TGTGCCAGCACCTTAGACAGCTCCGACACTGAAGCTTTCTTT. Amino acid sequence: CASTLDSSDTEAFF.

This chain links TRBV7-8 with TRBJ1-1; D is undetermined. V lost 2 bases and J 0 bases, leaving 7 bases between the germline ends. The CDR3 covers 14 residues. CDR1 is SGHVS, CDR2 FQNEAQ, per germline. This CDR3 reads CASSLRLMNTEAFF. DNA of the CDR3: TGTGCCAGCAGCTTAAGACTAATGAACACTGAAGCTTTCTTT.

J is TRBJ2-7 and V is TRBV7-2; possible D gene TRBD2, 6 bases. The V gene lost 0 bases and the J gene lost 7 bases, with 13 bases spanning the gap. Per the germline V gene, CDR1 is SGHTA and CDR2 is FQGNSA. The CDR3 runs 14 residues. The CDR3 sequence: CASSLAGGPGEQYF. CDR3 nucleotide sequence: TGTGCCAGCAGCTTAGCGGGGGGACCGGGGGAGCAGTACTTC. The variable domain in full, completed from reference TRBV7-2 and TRBJ2-7, reads GAGVSQSPSNKVTEKGKDVELRCDPISGHTALYWYRQSLGQGLEFLIYFQGNSAPDKSGLPSDRFSAERTGGSVSTLTIQRTQQEDSAVYLCASSLAGGPGEQYFGPGTRLTVT.

There are a few counts of this clone. The chain employs TRBV27 and TRBJ2-2; 10 bases line up with TRBD2. V trimming: 7 bases; J trimming: 1 base; junction bases outside the gene matches: 6. The CDR3 length is 16 residues. In germline, CDR1 is MNHEY, CDR2 SMNVEV (reference sequence). CDR3 DNA sequence: TGTGCCAGCACCTGGCTAGCGGGGGAGAACACCGGGGAGCTGTTTTTT. It is translated as CASTWLAGENTGELFF.

This chain uses TRBV9 with TRBJ1-1; 7 nucleotides line up with TRBD1. The trim removed 3 bases at V and 4 bases at J, leaving 18 bases unmatched. The CDR3 runs 18 residues. Germline V lookup: CDR1 SGDLS, CDR2 YYNGEE. This CDR3 reads CASSAQSTTGMLVTEAFF. CDR3 DNA sequence: TGTGCCAGCAGCGCCCAATCCACGACAGGGATGTTGGTCACTGAAGCTTTCTTT.